Following are 21 T cell receptor beta chains from one sample sequenced in a study of cytomegalovirus exposure and HLA in healthy donors. Profiling relied on immunoSEQ multiplex PCR, and the TCRdb table lists in-frame clones only, not all of them. This sample yields fewer than 250,000 clones, of which 65% to 85% are seen a single time; more than 12% belongs to the top ten. The sample was PBMCs. The receptors were gathered from a woman aged 25-40 years in good health and CMV-seropositive.

The gene calls are TRBV6-5 and TRBJ1-2; D is possibly TRBD1 (6 bases). The CDR3 is 12 residues long. V was trimmed by 7 bases and J by 11 bases, leaving 17 bases between them. Germline CDR1 MNHEY, CDR2 SVGAGI. For the CDR3, the DNA is TGTGCCAGCACCCCGGGGGCTGGCGGGTACACCTTC. Translation gives CASTPGAGGYTF.

The chain recombines TRBV5-4 with TRBJ2-1; tentatively, D is TRBD1 (6 bases). From germline, CDR1 is SGHNT and CDR2 YYREEE (reference sequence). V lost 4 bases and J 7 bases, leaving 12 bases between the germline ends. The length of the CDR3 is 13 residues. For the CDR3, the DNA is TGTGCCAGCAGCGCCTCTAGGGGGAATGAGCAGTTCTTC. This codes for CASSASRGNEQFF. Variable domain in full (rest from reference TRBV5-4 and TRBJ2-1): ETGVTQSPTHLIKTRGQQVTLRCSSQSGHNTVSWYQQALGQGPQFIFQYYREEENGRGNFPPRFSGLQFPNYSSELNVNALELDDSALYLCASSASRGNEQFFGPGTRLTVL.

CDR3 sequence (DNA): TGTGCCAGCAGAGGGACTAGCTTTGAGACCCAGTACTTC. It codes for CASRGTSFETQYF. The chain recombines TRBV28 with TRBJ2-5; TRBD2 matches 9 bases. CDR3 size: 13 residues. Germline CDR1 and CDR2: MDHEN and SYDVKM. J lost 5 bases, V lost 6 bases, and 4 bases had no gene match.

The CDR3 sequence: CASSLRGRGSYTEAFF. The CDR3 nucleotides are TGTGCCAGCAGCTTAAGGGGTAGAGGGTCCTACACTGAAGCTTTCTTT. The chain uses TRBV5-5 and TRBJ1-1; perhaps TRBD1 as D (5 bases). The CDR3 covers 16 residues. The ends were cut back, 2 bases at V and 3 bases at J, with 17 bases in the middle. Germline values: CDR1 SGHKS, CDR2 YYEKEE (reference sequence).

The chain employs TRBV30 and TRBJ2-1, with TRBD1 matching over 10 bases. CDR3 length: 12 amino acids. J gave up 8 bases and V 5 bases, and 3 bases lay outside the gene matches. Germline V gives CDR1 GTSNPN, CDR2 SVGIG (reference sequence). Here the CDR3 reads CAWGQGGHEQFF. The CDR3 DNA reads as TGTGCCTGGGGACAGGGGGGACATGAGCAGTTCTTC.

The chain recombines TRBV14 with TRBJ1-5, with D unclear. V was trimmed by 2 bases and J by 3 bases, leaving 8 bases between them. Per germline, CDR1 SGHDN and CDR2 FVKESK. This CDR3 spans 14 amino acids. The CDR3, as DNA: TGTGCCAGCAGCCAAAATCAAGACAATCAGCCCCAGCATTTT. This encodes CASSQNQDNQPQHF.

This chain joins TRBV5-6 and TRBJ2-3; TRBD2 aligns across 8 bases. The CDR3 contains 17 residues. CDR1 SGHDT and CDR2 YYEEEE come from the germline V gene. J was trimmed by 4 bases and V by 4 bases; bases with no gene match: 14. The CDR3 reads CASSRTTMREVSDTQYF. CDR3 DNA sequence: TGTGCCAGCAGCCGGACAACGATGCGGGAGGTGTCAGATACGCAGTATTTT.

The chain is built from TRBV6-5 and TRBJ2-5; the match to TRBD2 covers 8 bases. J gave up 1 base and V 6 bases, and 4 bases lay outside the gene matches. The CDR3 covers 14 residues. Germline V gives CDR1 MNHEY, CDR2 SVGAGI. The CDR3: CASSPGGTQETQYF. The CDR3 bases are TGTGCCAGCAGCCCGGGAGGGACCCAAGAGACCCAGTACTTC.

This clone has a single count. The chain uses TRBV30 and TRBJ2-7, with 7 nucleotides matching TRBD1. CDR3 length: 14 residues. J lost 2 bases, V lost 5 bases, and 9 bases had no gene match. The germline CDR1 and CDR2 sequences are GTSNPN and SVGIG (reference sequence). This CDR3 is CAWGQARQPYEQYF. Written as DNA, the CDR3 is TGTGCCTGGGGACAGGCAAGACAGCCCTACGAGCAGTACTTC.

This clone was seen a single time. The genes are TRBV30 and TRBJ1-1, with a tentative D call TRBD1 (5 bases). Deletions cut 5 bases from V and 4 bases from J, with 14 bases between. Germline CDR1 reads GTSNPN; CDR2 reads SVGIG (reference sequence). This CDR3 is built from 13 residues. The CDR3 nucleotides are TGTGCCTGGGATAACAGGTCGGGCACTGAAGCTTTCTTT. Its translation is CAWDNRSGTEAFF. Looking up the rest from reference TRBV30 and TRBJ1-1 gives the full variable domain: SQTIHQWPATLVQPVGSPLSLECTVEGTSNPNLYWYRQAAGRGLQLLFYSVGIGQISSEVPQNLSASRPQDRQFILSSKKLLLSDSGFYLCAWDNRSGTEAFFGQGTRLTVV.

The J gene is TRBJ1-3, the V gene TRBV11-2; D remains ambiguous. This CDR3 is 15 amino acids long. The germline V gene has CDR1 SGHAT and CDR2 FQNNGV. The V and J ends lost 4 bases and 0 bases respectively, with 10 bases between them. CDR3: CASSSPDYSGNTIYF. CDR3 coding DNA: TGTGCCAGCAGCTCCCCGGATTACTCTGGAAACACCATATATTTT.

CDR3 sequence (DNA): TGTGCCAGCAGTGAATTCGGCGGAGGGATCGACACTGAAGCTTTCTTT. Encoded protein: CASSEFGGGIDTEAFF. The chain uses TRBV25-1 and TRBJ1-1; D remains ambiguous. The CDR3 totals 16 residues. Germline V gives CDR1 MGHDK, CDR2 SYGVNS. Trimming pared 1 base from V and 3 bases from J, leaving 15 bases between.

In its sample, this clone was seen a few times. The V call is TRBV6-1, the J call TRBJ1-2, with TRBD1 matching over 7 bases. The ends lost 7 bases at V and 6 bases at J; junction bases unmatched: 2. The CDR3 has 11 residues. The V gene's germline CDR1 is MNHNS and CDR2 SASEGT. This CDR3 is CASNRGHGYTF. The CDR3 DNA reads as TGTGCCAGCAACAGGGGCCATGGCTACACCTTC.

The chain is built from TRBV18 and TRBJ1-2, with a weak D call TRBD1 (5 bases). With 3 bases removed from V and 7 bases from J, the gap between germline ends came to 18 bases. Germline V gives CDR1 KGHSH, CDR2 LQKENI. CDR3 length equals 15 residues. CDR3: CASSPLDTYGSGYTF. The CDR3, as DNA: TGTGCCAGCTCACCGCTGGACACCTATGGCAGTGGCTACACCTTC.

The rearrangement uses TRBV11-2 and TRBJ1-1, with unresolved D. This CDR3 is 13 amino acids long. Germline V lookup: CDR1 SGHAT, CDR2 FQNNGV. V shed 4 bases and J shed 3 bases, with 9 bases lying between them. The CDR3 DNA sequence: TGTGCCAGCAGCTCCGGGCGGGACACTGAAGCTTTCTTT. Translating it yields CASSSGRDTEAFF.

The J gene is TRBJ1-1, the V gene TRBV11-2; possibly TRBD1 for D (5 bases). Trimming pared 7 bases from V and 7 bases from J, leaving 16 bases between. The length of the CDR3 is 13 residues. CDR1 and CDR2 from the germline V gene are SGHAT and FQNNGV. The CDR3 sequence is CASTWGVSIEAFF. CDR3 in DNA: TGTGCCAGCACCTGGGGGGTGTCTATTGAAGCTTTCTTT.

The chain carries TRBV6-5 and TRBJ1-2, with 7 bases matching TRBD1. J was trimmed by 7 bases and V by 6 bases; bases with no gene match: 5. The CDR3 is 12 amino acids. CDR1 is MNHEY, CDR2 SVGAGI, per germline. CDR3 residues: CASRLQGSGYTF. The CDR3 DNA sequence: TGTGCCAGCAGACTACAGGGGTCTGGCTACACCTTC.

The chain employs TRBV5-1 and TRBJ2-3; 7 nucleotides line up with TRBD2. Germline CDR1 is SGHRS and CDR2 is YFSETQ. This CDR3 is 15 amino acids long. The junction had 6 bases not matched to a gene; V was cut back by 0 bases and J by 5 bases. CDR3 DNA sequence: TGCGCCAGCAGCTTGGGTGGGAGGGCCGAAGATACGCAGTATTTT. Translated: CASSLGGRAEDTQYF.

This rearrangement joins TRBV2 to TRBJ2-7, with 10 bases identical to TRBD1. The CDR3 length is 14 residues. V lost 6 bases, J lost 6 bases, and 8 bases stayed unmatched. Germline assignment: CDR1 SNHLY and CDR2 FYNNEI. DNA of the CDR3: TGTGCCAGCAGGACGACAGGGGGCGGGGGCGAGCAGTACTTC. Amino acid sequence: CASRTTGGGGEQYF.

CDR3 coding DNA: TGCGCCAGCAGCTTGGGGGACAGGGCGGGCCGTAATGAGCAGTTCTTC. Its translation is CASSLGDRAGRNEQFF. This chain uses TRBV5-1 with TRBJ2-1; 9 bases are shared with TRBD1. J was trimmed by 7 bases and V by 0 bases; bases with no gene match: 8. This CDR3 region has 16 residues. The germline V gene has CDR1 SGHRS and CDR2 YFSETQ.

This chain joins TRBV6-1 and TRBJ1-5; no clear D gene. The CDR3 has 13 amino acids. The V gene lost 2 bases and the J gene lost 3 bases, with 5 bases spanning the gap. CDR1 and CDR2 (germline): MNHNS, SASEGT. Here the CDR3 reads CASSEIINQPQHF. For the CDR3, the DNA is TGTGCCAGCAGTGAAATAATCAATCAGCCCCAGCATTTT.